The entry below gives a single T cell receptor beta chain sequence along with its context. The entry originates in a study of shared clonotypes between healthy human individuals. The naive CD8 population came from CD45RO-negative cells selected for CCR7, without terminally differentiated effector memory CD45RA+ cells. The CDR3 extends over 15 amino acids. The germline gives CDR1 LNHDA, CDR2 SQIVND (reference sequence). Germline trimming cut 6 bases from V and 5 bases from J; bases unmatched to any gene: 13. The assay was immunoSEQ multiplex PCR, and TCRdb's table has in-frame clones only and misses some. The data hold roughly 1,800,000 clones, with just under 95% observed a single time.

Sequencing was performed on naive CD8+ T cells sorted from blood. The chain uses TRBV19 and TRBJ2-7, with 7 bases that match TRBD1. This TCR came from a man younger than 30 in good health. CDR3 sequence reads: CASSRNDRALDEQYF. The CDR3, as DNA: TGTGCCAGTAGCCGAAATGACAGGGCCCTCGACGAGCAGTACTTC.